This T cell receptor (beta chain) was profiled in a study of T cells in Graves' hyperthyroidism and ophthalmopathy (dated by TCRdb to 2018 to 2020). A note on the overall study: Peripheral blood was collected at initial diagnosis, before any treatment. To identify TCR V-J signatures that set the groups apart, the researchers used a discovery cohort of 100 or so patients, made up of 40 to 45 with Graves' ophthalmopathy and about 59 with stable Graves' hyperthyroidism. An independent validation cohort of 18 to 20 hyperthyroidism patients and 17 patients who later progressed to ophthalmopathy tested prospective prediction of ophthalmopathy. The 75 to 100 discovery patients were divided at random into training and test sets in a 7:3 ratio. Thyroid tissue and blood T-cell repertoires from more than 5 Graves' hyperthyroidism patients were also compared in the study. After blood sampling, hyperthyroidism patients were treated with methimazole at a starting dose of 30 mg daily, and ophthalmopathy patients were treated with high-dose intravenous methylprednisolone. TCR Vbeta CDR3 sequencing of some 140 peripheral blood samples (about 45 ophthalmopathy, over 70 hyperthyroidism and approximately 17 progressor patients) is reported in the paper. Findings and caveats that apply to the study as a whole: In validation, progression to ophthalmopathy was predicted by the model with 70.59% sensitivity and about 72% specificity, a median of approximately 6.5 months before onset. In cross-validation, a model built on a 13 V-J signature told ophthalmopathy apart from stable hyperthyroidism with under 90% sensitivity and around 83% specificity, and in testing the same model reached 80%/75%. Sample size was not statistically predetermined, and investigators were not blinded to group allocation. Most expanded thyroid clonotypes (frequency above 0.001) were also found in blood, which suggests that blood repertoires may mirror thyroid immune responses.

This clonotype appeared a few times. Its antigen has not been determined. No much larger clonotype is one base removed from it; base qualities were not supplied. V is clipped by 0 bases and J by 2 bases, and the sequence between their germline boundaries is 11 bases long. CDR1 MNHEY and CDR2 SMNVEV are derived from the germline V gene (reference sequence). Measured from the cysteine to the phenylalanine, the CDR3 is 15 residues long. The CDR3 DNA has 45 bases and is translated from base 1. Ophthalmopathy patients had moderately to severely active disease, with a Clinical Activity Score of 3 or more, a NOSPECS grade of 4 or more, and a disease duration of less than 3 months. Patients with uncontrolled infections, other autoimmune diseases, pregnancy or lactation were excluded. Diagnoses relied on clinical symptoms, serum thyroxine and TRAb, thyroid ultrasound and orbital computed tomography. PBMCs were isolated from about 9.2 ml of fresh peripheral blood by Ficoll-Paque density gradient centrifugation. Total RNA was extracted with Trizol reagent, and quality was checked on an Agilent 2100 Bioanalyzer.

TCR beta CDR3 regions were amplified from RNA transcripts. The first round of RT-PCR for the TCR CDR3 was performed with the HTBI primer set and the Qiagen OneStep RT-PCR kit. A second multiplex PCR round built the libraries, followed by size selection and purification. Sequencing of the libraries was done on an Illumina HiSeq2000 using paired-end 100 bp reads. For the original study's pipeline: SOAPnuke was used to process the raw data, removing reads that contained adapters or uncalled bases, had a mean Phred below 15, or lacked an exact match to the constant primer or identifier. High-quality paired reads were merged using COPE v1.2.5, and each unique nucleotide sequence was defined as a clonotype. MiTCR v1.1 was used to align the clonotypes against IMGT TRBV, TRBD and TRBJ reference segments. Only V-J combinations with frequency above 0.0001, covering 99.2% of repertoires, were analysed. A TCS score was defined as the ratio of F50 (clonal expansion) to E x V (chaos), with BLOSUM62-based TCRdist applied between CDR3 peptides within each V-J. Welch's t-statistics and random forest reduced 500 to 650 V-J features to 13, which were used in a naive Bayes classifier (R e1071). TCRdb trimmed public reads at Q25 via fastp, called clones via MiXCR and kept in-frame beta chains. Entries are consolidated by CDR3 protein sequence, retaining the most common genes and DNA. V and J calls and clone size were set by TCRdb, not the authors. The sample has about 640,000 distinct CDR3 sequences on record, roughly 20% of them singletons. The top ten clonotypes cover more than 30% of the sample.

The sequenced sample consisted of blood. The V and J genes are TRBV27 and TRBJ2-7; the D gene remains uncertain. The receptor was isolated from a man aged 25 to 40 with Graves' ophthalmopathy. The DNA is TGTGCCAGCAGTTTATCCTGGGCAGGCGCCTACGAGCAGTACTTC. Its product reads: CASSLSWAGAYEQYF.